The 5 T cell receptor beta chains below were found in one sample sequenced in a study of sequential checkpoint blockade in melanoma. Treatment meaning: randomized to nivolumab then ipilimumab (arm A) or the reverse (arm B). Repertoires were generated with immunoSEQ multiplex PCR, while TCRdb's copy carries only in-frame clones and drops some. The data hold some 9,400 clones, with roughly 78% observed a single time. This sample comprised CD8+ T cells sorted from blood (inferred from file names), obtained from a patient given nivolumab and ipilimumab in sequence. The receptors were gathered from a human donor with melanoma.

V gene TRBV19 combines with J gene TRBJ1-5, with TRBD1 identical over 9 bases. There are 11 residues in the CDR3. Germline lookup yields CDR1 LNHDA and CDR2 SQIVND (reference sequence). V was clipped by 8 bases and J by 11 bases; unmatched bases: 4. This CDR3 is CASGTGSAQHF. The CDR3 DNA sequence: TGTGCCAGTGGGACAGGGTCGGCCCAGCATTTT.

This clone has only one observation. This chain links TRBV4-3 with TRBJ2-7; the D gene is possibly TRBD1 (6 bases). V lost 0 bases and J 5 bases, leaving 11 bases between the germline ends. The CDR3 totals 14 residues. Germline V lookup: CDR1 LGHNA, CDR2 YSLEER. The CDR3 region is CASSQETRGNEQYF. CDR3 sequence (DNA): TGCGCCAGCAGCCAAGAAACCAGGGGAAACGAGCAGTACTTC.

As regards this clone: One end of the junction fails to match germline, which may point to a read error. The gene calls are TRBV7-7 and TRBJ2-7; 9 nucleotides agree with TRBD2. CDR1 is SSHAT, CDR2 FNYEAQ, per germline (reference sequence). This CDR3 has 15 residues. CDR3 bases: TGTGCTAGCAGCTTAGGGGCTAGCGGGGTCTACGAGCAGTACTTC. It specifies CASSLGASGVYEQYF.

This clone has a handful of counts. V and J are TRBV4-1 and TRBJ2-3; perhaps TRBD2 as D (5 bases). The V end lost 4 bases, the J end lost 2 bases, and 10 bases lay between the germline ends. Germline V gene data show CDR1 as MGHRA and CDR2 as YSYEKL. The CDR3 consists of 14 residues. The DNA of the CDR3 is TGCGCCAGCAGCCGATCTAGCCCCACAGATACGCAGTATTTT. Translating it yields CASSRSSPTDTQYF.

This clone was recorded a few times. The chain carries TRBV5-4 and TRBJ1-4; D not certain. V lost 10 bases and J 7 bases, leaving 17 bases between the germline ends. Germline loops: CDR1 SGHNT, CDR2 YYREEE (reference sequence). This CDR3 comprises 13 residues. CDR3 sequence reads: CASKFGGREKLFF. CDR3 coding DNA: TGTGCCTCAAAGTTTGGCGGGCGTGAAAAACTGTTTTTT.